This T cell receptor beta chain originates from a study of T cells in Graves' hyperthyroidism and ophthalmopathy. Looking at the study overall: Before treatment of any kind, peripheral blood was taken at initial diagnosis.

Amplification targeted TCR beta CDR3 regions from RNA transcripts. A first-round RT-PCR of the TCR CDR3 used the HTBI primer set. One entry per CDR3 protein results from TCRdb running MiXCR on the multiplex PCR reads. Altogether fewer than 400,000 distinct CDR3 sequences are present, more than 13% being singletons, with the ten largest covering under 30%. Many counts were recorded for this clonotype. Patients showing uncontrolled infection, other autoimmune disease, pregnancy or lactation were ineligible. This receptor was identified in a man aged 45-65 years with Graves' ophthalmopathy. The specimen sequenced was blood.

The CDR3 DNA sequence: TGCAGTGCTACTATTCTAGCGGGAGTGACAGATACGCAGTATTTT. Its translation: CSATILAGVTDTQYF. The gene calls are TRBV20-1 and TRBJ2-3, with 10 nucleotides matching TRBD2. The V gene end was trimmed by 4 bases and the J gene end by 3 bases; junction bases not matched to a gene: 7. Germline V lookup: CDR1 DFQATT, CDR2 SNEGSKA (reference sequence). The CDR3 extends over 15 amino acids.